What follows are 30 T cell receptor beta chains derived from one specimen sequenced in a study of T cell responses to AZD1222 COVID-19 vaccine. Some clones are missing from TCRdb's copy, which holds only in-frame ones; the method was immunoSEQ multiplex PCR. There are 150,000 to 200,000 clones in the sample; more than 75% occur only once, and 20% to 30% lies in the top ten. The sample consisted of peripheral blood, taken 28 days after the second AZD1222 dose. Every receptor here comes from an adult who received the AZD1222 COVID-19 vaccine.

This rearrangement joins TRBV15 to TRBJ2-3, with 8 bases that match TRBD2. The germline gives CDR1 LNHNV, CDR2 YYDKDF (reference sequence). The CDR3 consists of 16 residues. V was pared by 3 bases and J by 6 bases, with 11 bases of the junction left unmatched. This CDR3 reads CATSSSGRALTDTQYF. As DNA, the CDR3 is TGTGCCACCAGCAGCTCCGGGAGGGCCTTAACGGATACGCAGTATTTT.

The CDR3, as DNA: TGTGCCAGCACTTTGGGACTAGCTACAGATACGCAGTATTTT. Translated, it gives CASTLGLATDTQYF. This chain connects TRBV27 to TRBJ2-3; the match to TRBD2 covers 9 bases. The CDR3 sequence is 14 residues long. Looked up from germline, CDR1 is MNHEY and CDR2 is SMNVEV (reference sequence). Trimming took 7 bases from V and 3 from J; bases not matched to a gene: 5.

Concerning this clone itself: In the same sample, other DNA sequences code for this CDR3. J is TRBJ1-4 and V is TRBV5-1; no clear D gene. Trimming shortened V by 4 bases and J by 0 bases, and 10 bases separated the two germline ends. Germline CDR1 is SGHRS and CDR2 is YFSETQ. The CDR3 spans 15 residues. The CDR3 sequence: CASSLYSATNEKLFF. The CDR3, as DNA: TGCGCCAGCAGCCTCTACAGTGCAACTAATGAAAAACTGTTTTTT.

The V and J genes are TRBV19 and TRBJ2-1, with TRBD2 identical over 9 bases. Germline CDR1 reads LNHDA; CDR2 reads SQIVND (reference sequence). V lost 3 bases to trimming and J lost 1 base; unmatched junction nucleotides: 10. The CDR3 is made up of 18 amino acids. The CDR3 sequence is CASSIRLAGRGSYNEQFF. For the CDR3, the DNA is TGTGCCAGTAGTATCCGCCTAGCGGGAAGGGGGTCCTACAATGAGCAGTTCTTC.

The V and J genes are TRBV7-9 and TRBJ2-2, with a tentative D call TRBD1 (6 bases). From germline, CDR1 is SEHNR and CDR2 FQNEAQ (reference sequence). Trimming shortened V by 5 bases and J by 0 bases, and 10 bases separated the two germline ends. This CDR3 spans 15 amino acids. The CDR3 loop is CASSLDRTNTGELFF. CDR3 DNA: TGTGCCAGCAGCCTGGACAGAACGAACACCGGGGAGCTGTTTTTT.

This clone has only one observation. This chain links TRBV21-1 with TRBJ1-1. TRBV21-1 is a documented pseudogene. This CDR3 has 14 amino acids. Here the CDR3 DNA reads TGTGCCAGCATCAAAGGGGGTTTTAACACTGAAGCTTTCTTT. Amino acids: CASIKGGFNTEAFF.

DNA for the CDR3: TGTGCCAGCAGCTTAACCCCGGTCTTAAAGGACAGTCGGGGCACCGGGGAGCTGTTTTTT. It encodes CASSLTPVLKDSRGTGELFF. The V call is TRBV7-3, the J call TRBJ2-2, with D perhaps TRBD1 (6 bases). V was cut by 0 bases and J by 4 bases, with 24 bases left in between. Germline V gene data show CDR1 as SGHTA and CDR2 as FQGTGA. This CDR3 has 20 residues.

This clone was seen just once. This chain uses TRBV6-2 or TRBV6-3 with TRBJ2-1; D might be TRBD2 (5 bases). Trimming pared 5 bases from V and 3 bases from J, leaving 14 bases between. Germline-derived CDR1 and CDR2 are MNHEY and SVGEGT. This CDR3 has 15 amino acids. Here the CDR3 DNA reads TGTGCCAGCAGTACACGCCTTACTAGCTACAATGAGCAGTTCTTC. Translating it yields CASSTRLTSYNEQFF.

The rearrangement links TRBV3-1 (or the pseudogene TRBV3-2) to TRBJ2-7, with TRBD2 identical over 8 bases. Germline values: CDR1 LGHDT, CDR2 YNNKEL (reference sequence). After removal of 4 bases from V and 5 bases from J, the junction contained 10 bases not matched to a gene. This CDR3 has 15 residues. CDR3 nucleotides: TGTGCCAGCAGCCCAGCGGGAGCGCCGTCCCACGAGCAGTACTTC. Amino acids: CASSPAGAPSHEQYF.

The rearrangement joins TRBV6-2 or TRBV6-3 to TRBJ1-2; D is unclear. Germline CDR1 and CDR2: MNHEY and SVGEGT. This CDR3 has 11 amino acids. The V end lost 6 bases, the J end lost 5 bases, and 7 bases lay between the germline ends. The CDR3 bases are TGTGCCAGCAGCCGGTATTATGGCTACACCTTC. It specifies CASSRYYGYTF.

The chain uses TRBV6-5 and TRBJ1-1, with 7 bases aligning to TRBD1. Losses at the gene ends were 2 bases for V and 0 bases for J; bases not matched to a gene: 6. This CDR3 has 16 residues. Germline V gene sequence: CDR1 MNHEY, CDR2 SVGAGI. CDR3: CASSYDRERMNTEAFF. DNA for the CDR3: TGTGCCAGCAGTTACGACAGGGAAAGAATGAACACTGAAGCTTTCTTT.

The chain couples TRBV19 to TRBJ2-7; 7 nucleotides line up with TRBD2. This CDR3 comprises 16 residues. CDR1 is LNHDA and CDR2 is SQIVND in the germline V gene (reference sequence). After removal of 0 bases from V and 3 bases from J, the junction contained 8 bases not matched to a gene. The DNA for the CDR3 is TGTGCCAGTAGTATAGAGGGATTGGCGGGAGACTACGAGCAGTACTTC. It is translated as CASSIEGLAGDYEQYF. The variable domain in full, with the rest retrieved from reference TRBV19 and TRBJ2-7, is DGGITQSPKYLFRKEGQNVTLSCEQNLNHDAMYWYRQDPGQGLRLIYYSQIVNDFQKGDIAEGYSVSREKKESFPLTVTSAQKNPTAFYLCASSIEGLAGDYEQYFGPGTRLTVT.

The chain recombines TRBV18 with TRBJ2-1; D remains unclear. V shed 3 bases and J shed 5 bases, with 8 bases lying between them. Germline V gives CDR1 KGHSH, CDR2 LQKENI. CDR3 length equals 13 residues. This CDR3 reads CASSPPEDNEQFF. The CDR3 region has the DNA TGTGCCAGCTCACCTCCCGAGGACAATGAGCAGTTCTTC.

The gene calls are TRBV21-1 and TRBJ2-5; the D segment call TRBD1 is taken from the table without a DNA check. TRBV21-1 is deemed a pseudogene. This CDR3 region has 13 residues. This CDR3 reads CASSTRQIETQYF. The CDR3 DNA follows: TGTGCCAGCAGCACGCGACAGATAGAGACCCAGTACTTC.

The rearrangement joins TRBV14 to TRBJ1-1, with 8 bases identical to TRBD1. J was trimmed by 7 bases and V by 0 bases; bases with no gene match: 10. Germline V lookup: CDR1 SGHDN, CDR2 FVKESK. The CDR3 runs to 16 residues. The CDR3 coding sequence is TGTGCCAGCAGCCAAGATCTTGCAGGGGGCTTCATTGAAGCTTTCTTT. Protein product: CASSQDLAGGFIEAFF.

The genes are TRBV5-1 and TRBJ1-1; D is undetermined. The germline CDR1 and CDR2 sequences are SGHRS and YFSETQ. The CDR3 runs to 12 residues. Trimming shortened V by 0 bases and J by 7 bases, and 7 bases separated the two germline ends. CDR3 DNA sequence: TGCGCCAGCAGCTTGGGTCTAGGTGAAGCTTTCTTT. As protein: CASSLGLGEAFF.

This chain uses TRBV6-2 or TRBV6-3 with TRBJ2-7; no firm D call. CDR3 length equals 12 residues. V lost 4 bases, J lost 6 bases, and 10 bases lay in between. In germline, CDR1 is MNHEY, CDR2 SVGEGT. This chain's CDR3 is CASSFNPFEQYF. DNA for the CDR3: TGTGCCAGCAGTTTTAACCCCTTCGAGCAGTACTTC.

This chain joins TRBV18 and TRBJ1-5; possibly TRBD1 for D (5 bases). Per the germline V gene, CDR1 is KGHSH and CDR2 is LQKENI. This CDR3 region has 15 residues. V was cut by 2 bases and J by 5 bases, with 13 bases left in between. In DNA, the CDR3 is TGTGCCAGCTCACCATTCGAGGGGCGGGATCAGCCCCAGCATTTT. This encodes CASSPFEGRDQPQHF.

The CDR3 sequence: CASSLGKSTGELFF. CDR3 DNA sequence: TGCGCCAGCAGCTTGGGCAAAAGCACCGGGGAGCTGTTTTTT. This rearrangement joins TRBV5-1 to TRBJ2-2; unclear D gene. V dropped 0 bases and J dropped 4 bases, with 7 bases sitting between them. The germline V gene has CDR1 SGHRS and CDR2 YFSETQ. The CDR3 is 14 amino acids.

This sequence joins TRBV7-8 and TRBJ2-5; D perhaps matches TRBD2 (5 bases). The CDR3 consists of 13 residues. With 4 bases removed from V and 5 bases from J, the gap between germline ends came to 11 bases. Germline assignment: CDR1 SGHVS and CDR2 FQNEAQ. CDR3 in DNA: TGTGCCAGCAGCTCAACTAGTGAGGAGACCCAGTACTTC. Its protein is CASSSTSEETQYF.

The chain couples TRBV7-9 to TRBJ1-5; tentative D call: TRBD1 (5 bases). This CDR3 comprises 15 residues. Trimming pared 4 bases from V and 0 bases from J, leaving 10 bases between. Per germline, CDR1 SEHNR and CDR2 FQNEAQ (reference sequence). The CDR3 DNA reads TGTGCCAGCAGCTGGGACTCCGATAGCAATCAGCCCCAGCATTTT. Encoded protein: CASSWDSDSNQPQHF.

This chain links TRBV7-3 with TRBJ2-3; 14 positions agree with TRBD2. The ends lost 5 bases at V and 6 bases at J; junction bases unmatched: 7. Per the germline V gene, CDR1 is SGHTA and CDR2 is FQGTGA. The CDR3 spans 16 residues. CDR3 loop: CASSATSGRVGDTQYF. The DNA for the CDR3 is TGTGCCAGCAGCGCGACTAGCGGGAGGGTAGGGGATACGCAGTATTTT.

The V gene is TRBV28, the J gene TRBJ2-1; D unresolved. Trimming left V 6 bases short and J 4 bases short, with 16 bases between. CDR1 and CDR2 (germline): MDHEN, SYDVKM. The CDR3 has 15 amino acids. CDR3 residues: CASRPQNIIYNEQFF. CDR3 bases: TGTGCCAGCAGGCCACAAAATATAATATACAATGAGCAGTTCTTC.

The genes are TRBV30 and TRBJ2-1; TRBD1 aligns across 10 bases. In germline, CDR1 is GTSNPN, CDR2 SVGIG (reference sequence). There are 16 residues in the CDR3. With 1 base clipped from V and 0 bases from J, the junction kept 3 bases outside the gene matches. The CDR3 nucleotides are TGTGCCTGGAGTGGGACAGGGGGAGTCTCCTACAATGAGCAGTTCTTC. Its translation: CAWSGTGGVSYNEQFF.

The chain carries TRBV7-2 and TRBJ2-5, with 9 bases that match TRBD2. The CDR3 runs to 14 residues. Germline CDR1 SGHTA, CDR2 FQGNSA. Losses at the gene ends were 4 bases for V and 2 bases for J; bases not matched to a gene: 2. The CDR3 coding sequence is TGTGCCAGCAGCTCTAGCGGGATTCAAGAGACCCAGTACTTC. It specifies CASSSSGIQETQYF.

This chain links TRBV4-3 with TRBJ2-1; 9 bases match TRBD2. This CDR3 has 16 residues. Germline V CDR1 and CDR2: LGHNA, YSLEER. The junction had 6 bases not matched to a gene; V was cut back by 3 bases and J by 3 bases. This chain's CDR3 is CASSQQTSGIYNEQFF. The DNA of the CDR3 is TGCGCCAGCAGCCAGCAGACTAGCGGAATCTACAATGAGCAGTTCTTC.

This clone was detected only once. Additional DNA sequences in this sample encode the identical CDR3. The chain combines TRBV9 with TRBJ2-7; TRBD1 might be the D (7 bases). Germline CDR1 and CDR2: SGDLS and YYNGEE. V lost 0 bases and J 4 bases, leaving 11 bases between the germline ends. This CDR3 spans 14 amino acids. The DNA of the CDR3 is TGTGCCAGCAGCGTAGGGCAGGGGGGATACGAGCAGTACTTC. Translation gives CASSVGQGGYEQYF.

V is TRBV19 and J is TRBJ1-4; D may be TRBD1 (5 bases). There are 14 residues in the CDR3. The germline gives CDR1 LNHDA, CDR2 SQIVND (reference sequence). Trimming removed 6 bases from V and 8 bases from J, with 16 bases in between. CDR3 nucleotides: TGTGCCAGTAGGATGATCACGCCAGGGGAAAAACTGTTTTTT. The encoded protein is CASRMITPGEKLFF.

The J gene is TRBJ2-5, the V gene TRBV4-2, with TRBD2 identical over 8 bases. This CDR3 has 15 residues. Germline CDR1 and CDR2: LGHNA and YNFKEQ. J was trimmed by 5 bases and V by 1 base; bases with no gene match: 6. CDR3 DNA: TGTGCCAGCAGCCAAGCTATGCGGGAGGAGGAGACCCAGTACTTC. Translating it yields CASSQAMREEETQYF.

The chain employs TRBV3-1 (or the pseudogene TRBV3-2) and TRBJ2-4; TRBD1 might be the D (6 bases). Per germline, CDR1 LGHDT and CDR2 YNNKEL (reference sequence). CDR3 length equals 15 residues. V was cut by 4 bases and J by 7 bases, with 17 bases left in between. The CDR3 is CASSRDISPGNIQYF. The DNA for the CDR3 is TGTGCCAGCAGCCGGGACATTTCTCCTGGGAACATTCAGTACTTC.